This T cell receptor (beta chain) was sequenced during a study of T cells after yellow fever vaccination. Study-wide findings and caveats: The study re-detected most primary-vaccination clones after the booster (roughly 95% CD4, 85% to 90% CD8).

In its sample, this clonotype was seen many times. Its antigen is undetermined. As TCR cDNA was made by 5'RACE template switching, a universal primer site and UMIs were added. Via MiXCR, TCRdb re-called the 5' RACE reads, giving one row per CDR3 protein. The table records tens of thousands of distinct CDR3 sequences, roughly 7% of them present only once. The sequence came from a man between 18 and 29 years old who received the YFV17D yellow fever vaccine. The material was CD8+ T cells sorted from PBMCs, obtained approximately 16 days after the first yellow fever vaccination.

In DNA form, the CDR3 reads TGTGCCAGCAGCTTTGGCAGGGAAGTCGAGCAGTACGTC. Its translation: CASSFGREVEQYV. This chain connects TRBV7-9 to TRBJ2-7; D might be TRBD1 (5 bases). Deletions cut 3 bases from V and 6 bases from J, with 12 bases between. Germline lookup yields CDR1 SEHNR and CDR2 FQNEAQ (reference sequence). There are 13 residues in the CDR3.